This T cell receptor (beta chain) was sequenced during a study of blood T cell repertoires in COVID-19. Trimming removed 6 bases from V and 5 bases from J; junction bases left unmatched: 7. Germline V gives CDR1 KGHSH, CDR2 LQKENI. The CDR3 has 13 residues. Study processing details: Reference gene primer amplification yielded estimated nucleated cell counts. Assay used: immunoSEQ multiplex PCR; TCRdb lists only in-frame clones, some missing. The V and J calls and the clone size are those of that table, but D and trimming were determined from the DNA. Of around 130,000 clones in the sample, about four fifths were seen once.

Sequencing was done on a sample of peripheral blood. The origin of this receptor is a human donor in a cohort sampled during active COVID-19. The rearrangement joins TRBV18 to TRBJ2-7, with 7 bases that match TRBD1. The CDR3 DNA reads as TGTGCCAGCTCCCCCAGGGGGAATAACGAGCAGTACTTC. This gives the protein CASSPRGNNEQYF. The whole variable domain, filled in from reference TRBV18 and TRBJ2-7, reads NAGVMQNPRHLVRRRGQEARLRCSPMKGHSHVYWYRQLPEEGLKFMVYLQKENIIDESGMPKERFSAEFPKEGPSILRIQQVVRGDSAAYFCASSPRGNNEQYFGPGTRLTVT.